The TCR beta chain under discussion was sequenced for a study of Graves' ophthalmopathy and Graves' hyperthyroidism. This CDR3 contains 17 residues. V gave up 8 bases and J gave up 3 bases; unmatched junction bases: 11. Germline V lookup: CDR1 MRHNA, CDR2 SNTAGT. Excluded were patients with other autoimmune diseases, uncontrolled infections, pregnancy or lactation. RNA transcripts were the source from which TCR beta CDR3 regions were amplified. HTBI-primed RT-PCR formed the first round, and a multiplex PCR formed the second. Using its own MiXCR run on the multiplex PCR reads, TCRdb lists one record per CDR3 protein. The repertoire holds fewer than 400,000 distinct CDR3 sequences, with around 20% as singletons. There are many counts of this clonotype.

This chain links TRBV6-4 with TRBJ2-2; 11 nucleotides align to TRBD2. The specimen sequenced was peripheral blood. This sequence originates from a woman aged 18-30 years with Graves' ophthalmopathy. The CDR3 DNA reads as TGTGCCAGCGCCTTAGCGGGGGGGCCCTATGACACCGGGGAGCTGTTTTTT. This encodes CASALAGGPYDTGELFF.